These 8 T cell receptor beta chains came from one sample sequenced in a study of response to subunit inactivated influenza vaccine. Using its own MiXCR run on the RT-PCR reads, TCRdb lists one record per CDR3 protein. The table includes hundreds of thousands of distinct CDR3 sequences, about 10% detected once. These same data were also listed under a study on T cells expressing NK-cell markers. That report adds: Synthesis of TCR beta cDNA relied on 5'RACE template switching carrying UMIs.

The sequencing used PBMCs from blood, collected on the day of vaccination. These receptors all stem from a man aged 50 to 59 who received an inactivated influenza vaccine.

This clonotype was seen only a few times. V is TRBV27 and J is TRBJ2-2; D is tentatively TRBD1 or TRBD2 (5 bases each). CDR1 is MNHEY and CDR2 is SMNVEV in the germline V gene (reference sequence). The CDR3 spans 14 residues. The V gene lost 8 bases and the J gene lost 3 bases, with 13 bases spanning the gap. For the CDR3, the DNA is TGTGCCAGCTCTGGGGGACGGTACACCGGGGAGCTGTTTTTT. Encoded protein: CASSGGRYTGELFF.

This chain uses TRBV7-9 with TRBJ2-1; 8 bases agree with TRBD2. With 3 bases clipped from V and 9 bases from J, the junction kept 4 bases outside the gene matches. The CDR3 totals 13 residues. CDR1 SEHNR and CDR2 FQNEAQ come from the germline V gene (reference sequence). The CDR3 coding sequence is TGTGCCAGCAGCTTGGGACTAGACCTTGAGCAGTTCTTC. Its protein product is CASSLGLDLEQFF.

This clonotype was observed a few times. The chain links TRBV4-2 to TRBJ1-1, with D perhaps TRBD1 (5 bases). V lost 4 bases, J lost 1 base, and 10 bases lay in between. CDR1 is LGHNA and CDR2 is YNFKEQ in the germline V gene. This CDR3 region has 14 residues. CDR3 amino acids: CASSPGPGNTEAFF. CDR3 coding DNA: TGTGCCAGCAGCCCAGGGCCAGGGAACACTGAAGCTTTCTTT.

This clonotype has at least ten counts. The chain uses TRBV7-9 and TRBJ1-1, with 8 bases that match TRBD1. V lost 5 bases, J lost 0 bases, and 8 bases stayed unmatched. The length of the CDR3 is 16 residues. CDR1 is SEHNR, CDR2 FQNEAQ, per germline (reference sequence). CDR3 bases: TGTGCCAGCAGCCCGACCGGGACAGGATTGAACACTGAAGCTTTCTTT. Amino acids: CASSPTGTGLNTEAFF.

This clonotype appeared a few times. The chain is built from TRBV20-1 and TRBJ2-7; tentatively, D is TRBD1 or TRBD2 (5 bases each). V was pared by 5 bases and J by 2 bases, with 28 bases between. Germline V gene lookup returns CDR1 DFQATT and CDR2 SNEGSKA (reference sequence). The CDR3 consists of 18 residues. CDR3 sequence (DNA): TGCAGTGCTCCCCTTAGGGTTGGGGGTAGTCAGTTAACCTACGAGCAGTACTTC. Translated: CSAPLRVGGSQLTYEQYF.

This chain connects TRBV28 to TRBJ2-5; the D is unclear. Germline CDR1 is MDHEN and CDR2 is SYDVKM. The V end lost 5 bases, the J end lost 4 bases, and 20 bases lay between the germline ends. CDR3 length: 16 amino acids. The CDR3, as DNA: TGTGCCAGCAGTCCCCTTTACATCCCCGGATTAGAGACCCAGTACTTC. Amino acid sequence: CASSPLYIPGLETQYF.

The rearrangement joins TRBV4-3 to TRBJ2-1, with 11 bases aligning to TRBD2. Trimming at V came to 1 base and at J to 7 bases, leaving 6 bases not matched to a gene. The CDR3 runs 16 residues. From germline, CDR1 is LGHNA and CDR2 YSLEER. The CDR3 DNA sequence: TGCGCCAGCAGCCAAGGTTTAGCGGGAGGGAAGAATGAGCAGTTCTTC. Protein product: CASSQGLAGGKNEQFF.

V is TRBV20-1 and J is TRBJ1-1; perhaps TRBD1 as D (5 bases). There are 10 residues in the CDR3. Germline CDR1 reads DFQATT; CDR2 reads SNEGSKA (reference sequence). V was cut by 5 bases and J by 7 bases, with 8 bases left in between. The CDR3, as DNA: TGCAGTGCTGGGACGGATGAAGCTTTCTTT. It yields the protein CSAGTDEAFF.